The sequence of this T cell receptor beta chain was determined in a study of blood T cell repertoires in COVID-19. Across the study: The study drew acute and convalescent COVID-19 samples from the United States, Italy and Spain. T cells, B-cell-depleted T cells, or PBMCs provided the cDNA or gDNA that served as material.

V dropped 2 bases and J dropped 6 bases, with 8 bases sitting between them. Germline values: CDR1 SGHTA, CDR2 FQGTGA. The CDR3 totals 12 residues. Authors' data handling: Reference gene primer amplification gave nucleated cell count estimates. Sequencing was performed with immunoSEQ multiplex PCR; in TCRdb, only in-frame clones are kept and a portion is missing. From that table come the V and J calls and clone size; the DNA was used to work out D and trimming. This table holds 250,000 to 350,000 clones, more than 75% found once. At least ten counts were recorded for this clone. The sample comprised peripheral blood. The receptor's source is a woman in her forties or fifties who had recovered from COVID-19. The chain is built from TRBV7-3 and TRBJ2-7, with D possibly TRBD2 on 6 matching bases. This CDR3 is CASSLSGGEQYF. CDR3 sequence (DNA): TGTGCCAGCAGCTTATCCGGGGGCGAGCAGTACTTC.